The 19 T cell receptor beta chains listed next were all sequenced from one sample in a study of blood T cell repertoires in COVID-19. TCRdb's table, derived via immunoSEQ multiplex PCR, lists solely in-frame clones and lacks some. The data show around 47,000 clones, around nine tenths seen once. Sequencing input: peripheral blood. Receptors originate from a man aged 50 or older with active COVID-19.

The chain is built from TRBV11-2 and TRBJ2-7; TRBD2 agrees at 13 bases. V dropped 5 bases and J dropped 3; count of bases not matched to a gene: 1. From germline, CDR1 is SGHAT and CDR2 FQNNGV. The CDR3 has 14 amino acids. As DNA, the CDR3 is TGTGCCAGCAGCACTAGCGGGGGGGGCTACGAGCAGTACTTC. Amino acid sequence: CASSTSGGGYEQYF.

The chain uses TRBV6-5 and TRBJ2-3, with a possible D match to TRBD2 (5 bases). Germline assignment: CDR1 MNHEY and CDR2 SVGAGI. Trimming pared 0 bases from V and 2 bases from J, leaving 6 bases between. This CDR3 has 14 residues. CDR3 residues: CASSYSRVTDTQYF. CDR3 DNA sequence: TGTGCCAGCAGTTACTCGCGGGTCACAGATACGCAGTATTTT.

The chain couples TRBV5-4 to TRBJ2-7; a weak D match, TRBD2 (7 bases). V dropped 2 bases and J dropped 7 bases, with 13 bases sitting between them. The CDR3 runs to 13 residues. The germline V gene encodes CDR1 SGHNT and CDR2 YYREEE (reference sequence). CDR3 coding DNA: TGTGCCAGCAGCTTCAGGGGAGGGGTTGAGCAGTACTTC. It translates to CASSFRGGVEQYF.

The chain combines TRBV9 with TRBJ2-3; a possible D gene is TRBD1 (5 bases). The V and J ends lost 0 bases and 6 bases respectively, with 5 bases between them. CDR1 and CDR2 (germline): SGDLS, YYNGEE. The CDR3 is made up of 12 amino acids. CDR3 protein: CASSVDRDTQYF. The CDR3 bases are TGTGCCAGCAGCGTAGACAGGGATACGCAGTATTTT.

The chain joins TRBV7-3 to TRBJ2-3; D gene ambiguous. The ends were cut back, 4 bases at V and 3 bases at J, with 17 bases in the middle. The germline CDR1 and CDR2 sequences are SGHTA and FQGTGA. The CDR3 consists of 16 residues. The DNA of the CDR3 is TGTGCCAGCAGCTCCAAGTCGGGTCACGGAACAGATACGCAGTATTTT. This sequence encodes CASSSKSGHGTDTQYF. Full variable domain (outside the CDR3, taken from reference TRBV7-3 and TRBJ2-3): GAGVSQTPSNKVTEKGKYVELRCDPISGHTALYWYRQSLGQGPEFLIYFQGTGAADDSGLPNDRFFAVRPEGSVSTLKIQRTERGDSAVYLCASSSKSGHGTDTQYFGPGTRLTVL.

CDR3 nucleotides: TGTGCCACCGTGACAGGCCCCTATGGCTACACCTTC. This encodes CATVTGPYGYTF. The chain couples TRBV6-5 to TRBJ1-2, with a weak D call TRBD1 (6 bases). Trimming shortened V by 10 bases and J by 4 bases, and 13 bases separated the two germline ends. Germline lookup yields CDR1 MNHEY and CDR2 SVGAGI. The CDR3 covers 12 residues.

The chain couples TRBV18 to TRBJ2-5; 12 positions match TRBD2. V lost 3 bases, J lost 5 bases, and 7 bases stayed unmatched. The CDR3 contains 16 residues. Germline CDR1 KGHSH, CDR2 LQKENI. CDR3 nucleotides: TGTGCCAGCTCACCGCCAGGACTAGCGGGATTCGAGACCCAGTACTTC. This gives the protein CASSPPGLAGFETQYF. Full variable domain (missing parts from reference TRBV18 and TRBJ2-5): NAGVMQNPRHLVRRRGQEARLRCSPMKGHSHVYWYRQLPEEGLKFMVYLQKENIIDESGMPKERFSAEFPKEGPSILRIQQVVRGDSAAYFCASSPPGLAGFETQYFGPGTRLLVL.

The rearrangement joins TRBV7-9 to TRBJ1-1; TRBD1 aligns across 8 bases. Germline CDR1 and CDR2: SEHNR and FQNEAQ (reference sequence). The V segment lost 4 bases and the J segment 5 bases; nucleotides outside the gene matches: 3. The CDR3 runs 13 residues. The DNA for the CDR3 is TGTGCCAGCAGCTCACGACAGGGGACTGAAGCTTTCTTT. Encoded protein: CASSSRQGTEAFF. Drawing the rest from reference TRBV7-9 and TRBJ1-1, the complete variable domain is DTGVSQNPRHKITKRGQNVTFRCDPISEHNRLYWYRQTLGQGPEFLTYFQNEAQLEKSRLLSDRFSAERPKGSFSTLEIQRTEQGDSAMYLCASSSRQGTEAFFGQGTRLTVV.

The J gene is TRBJ2-1, the V gene TRBV3-1 (or the pseudogene TRBV3-2); 7 positions match TRBD1. The V segment lost 5 bases and the J segment 5 bases; nucleotides outside the gene matches: 12. The CDR3 is 16 amino acids. Germline values: CDR1 LGHDT, CDR2 YNNKEL (reference sequence). CDR3 bases: TGTGCCAGCAGCTACCCGACAGGGTCCCTGGACAATGAGCAGTTCTTC. Its translation is CASSYPTGSLDNEQFF.

This clone was detected only a few times. V usage is TRBV6-1 and J usage is TRBJ1-2; tentative D call: TRBD1 (5 bases). CDR1 is MNHNS, CDR2 SASEGT, per germline. Trimming took off 2 bases at V and 4 bases at J, with 17 bases between the two ends. This CDR3 contains 16 residues. CDR3 nucleotides: TGTGCCAGCAGTGAATGGTCGGGCGGGGCCAGCTATGGCTACACCTTC. This gives the protein CASSEWSGGASYGYTF.

The chain has TRBV19 and TRBJ1-6; TRBD1 is a possible D gene (6 bases). Per the germline V gene, CDR1 is LNHDA and CDR2 is SQIVND (reference sequence). The CDR3 length is 15 residues. V was clipped by 5 bases and J by 8 bases, with 16 bases between them. The CDR3 region has the DNA TGTGCCAGTAGTCTACGGGGGGCTGAGGATTCACCCCTCCACTTT. This codes for CASSLRGAEDSPLHF.

The count of this clone is one. The rearrangement uses TRBV19 and TRBJ2-7, with 9 bases matching TRBD1. The CDR3 is 15 residues long. Germline values: CDR1 LNHDA, CDR2 SQIVND (reference sequence). V shed 0 bases, J shed 6 bases, and the junction held 6 bases outside the gene matches. CDR3 residues: CASSIDFRDRVEQYF. As DNA, the CDR3 is TGTGCCAGTAGTATAGATTTCCGGGACAGGGTCGAGCAGTACTTC.

The chain carries TRBV4-3 and TRBJ2-3; perhaps TRBD2 as D (5 bases). The ends were cut back, 0 bases at V and 5 bases at J, with 9 bases in the middle. The germline V gene has CDR1 LGHNA and CDR2 YSLEER. CDR3 length equals 14 residues. The CDR3 DNA reads TGCGCCAGCAGCCAAGATCGGGGTCAAGATACGCAGTATTTT. This gives the protein CASSQDRGQDTQYF.

The gene calls are TRBV7-8 and TRBJ2-6; 11 bases agree with TRBD2. V was clipped by 5 bases and J by 0 bases; unmatched bases: 9. Germline values: CDR1 SGHVS, CDR2 FQNEAQ. This CDR3 is 19 amino acids long. CDR3 bases: TGTGCCAGCAGCCTACTTCGACTAGCGGGGAGCTCTGGGGCCAACGTCCTGACTTTC. Translation gives CASSLLRLAGSSGANVLTF.

The rearrangement links TRBV20-1 to TRBJ2-1, with TRBD1 identical over 7 bases. V lost 3 bases and J lost 7; bases outside the gene matches: 6. From germline, CDR1 is DFQATT and CDR2 SNEGSKA (reference sequence). The CDR3 totals 13 residues. Here the CDR3 reads CSASTGERNEQFF. CDR3 nucleotides: TGCAGTGCTAGTACAGGGGAGAGAAATGAGCAGTTCTTC.

The rearrangement joins TRBV7-9 to TRBJ2-4; 11 bases match TRBD1. The V segment lost 6 bases and the J segment 8 bases; nucleotides outside the gene matches: 6. Germline V gene lookup returns CDR1 SEHNR and CDR2 FQNEAQ (reference sequence). This CDR3 region has 14 residues. The CDR3 is CASSRTGGMDIQYF. Here the CDR3 DNA reads TGTGCCAGCAGTCGGACAGGGGGCATGGACATTCAGTACTTC.

This chain connects TRBV18 to TRBJ2-2, with 7 bases that match TRBD2. V trimming: 2 bases; J trimming: 1 base; junction bases outside the gene matches: 4. The CDR3 has 16 amino acids. Per germline, CDR1 KGHSH and CDR2 LQKENI. The CDR3 nucleotides are TGTGCCAGCTCACCAAACCAGCGGGGGAACACCGGGGAGCTGTTTTTT. It specifies CASSPNQRGNTGELFF.

The chain couples TRBV7-2 to TRBJ1-2; D is unresolved. V lost 5 bases to trimming and J lost 7 bases, with 17 bases between them. Germline CDR1 SGHTA, CDR2 FQGNSA. The CDR3 length is 14 residues. In DNA, the CDR3 is TGTGCCAGCAGCCTCCCACGGGGTCAAGGTGGCTACACCTTC. Its translation is CASSLPRGQGGYTF. The entire variable domain, with the rest obtained from reference TRBV7-2 and TRBJ1-2, is as follows: GAGVSQSPSNKVTEKGKDVELRCDPISGHTALYWYRQSLGQGLEFLIYFQGNSAPDKSGLPSDRFSAERTGGSVSTLTIQRTQQEDSAVYLCASSLPRGQGGYTFGSGTRLTVV.

The CDR3 loop reads CASTGAGFSYEQYF. The CDR3 DNA reads as TGTGCCAGCACCGGAGCGGGTTTTTCCTACGAGCAGTACTTC. The chain uses TRBV2 and TRBJ2-7; perhaps TRBD2 as D (6 bases). The CDR3 runs to 14 residues. V was trimmed by 7 bases and J by 1 base, leaving 14 bases between them. Germline V gene data show CDR1 as SNHLY and CDR2 as FYNNEI.